The sequence of this TCR beta chain was determined in a study of shared clonotypes between healthy human individuals. Regarding the study as a whole: Among donors, sharing of clonotypes was expected to be affected by sequencing depth. Represented diversity (both genetic and exposure-history) was limited by the small number of donors.

As concerns this clone: Its matching antigen is unknown.

Generated by immunoSEQ multiplex PCR, the TCRdb table keeps only in-frame clones and is missing some. The sample consists of some 450,000 clones, about 74% of them appearing once. The CDR3 runs 12 residues. V was trimmed by 5 bases and J by 3 bases, leaving 10 bases between them. Germline CDR1 reads GTSNPN; CDR2 reads SVGIG (reference sequence). The TCR comes from a woman in her thirties or forties in good health. Some clones in this sample may be carry-over from other donors' samples. Sequencing was done on a sample of PBMCs. The rearrangement uses TRBV30 and TRBJ2-5, with D maybe TRBD2 (6 bases). For the CDR3, the DNA is TGTGCCTGGGCCTGGGGGGAAGAGACCCAGTACTTC. Translation: CAWAWGEETQYF.